The 21 T cell receptor beta chains below were found in one sample sequenced in a study of CD8+CD57+ T cells in acquired aplastic anemia. Genomic DNA acted as the template from which TCR beta VDJ combination and CDR3 sequence profiling were carried out. A single record per CDR3 protein comes from TCRdb applying MiXCR to the reads. The sample has some 410,000 distinct CDR3 sequences; approximately 70% are singletons. What was sequenced was sorted CD4+, CD8+, or CD8+CD57+ T cells (not recorded which) from PBMCs. These receptors originate from a human donor in good health, serving as a control.

As to this clonotype: One end of the junction does not line up with germline, which may come from a read error. The genes are TRBV7-2 and TRBJ2-7; possibly TRBD2 for D (5 bases). The length of the CDR3 is 13 residues. The germline V gene has CDR1 SGHTA and CDR2 FQGNSA. CDR3 nucleotides: TGTGCCAGCGGCGAAGGGCGGAGCGGCGCGCGGTACTTT. This translates into CASGEGRSGARYF. Based on the CDR3 plus reference TRBV7-2 and TRBJ2-7, the full variable domain is GAGVSQSPSNKVTEKGKDVELRCDPISGHTALYWYRQSLGQGLEFLIYFQGNSAPDKSGLPSDRFSAERTGGSVSTLTIQRTQQEDSAVYLCASGEGRSGARYFGPGTRLTVT.

The J gene is TRBJ2-7, the V gene TRBV6-1; D is unclear. V lost 7 bases and J lost 2, with 12 bases in between. The germline V gene encodes CDR1 MNHNS and CDR2 SASEGT. There are 13 residues in the CDR3. CDR3 protein: CASTCQWTYEQYF. CDR3 coding DNA: TGTGCCAGCACCTGTCAGTGGACCTACGAGCAGTACTTC.

As for this clonotype: The conserved closing phenylalanine or tryptophan is absent in this CDR3, likely reflecting a read error. This rearrangement joins TRBV12-3 or TRBV12-4 to TRBJ2-7, with D hard to call. The V gene lost 6 bases and the J gene lost 4 bases, with 10 bases spanning the gap. This CDR3 has 12 amino acids. The chain's CDR3 is CASSPSAYEQYL. The CDR3 DNA reads TGTGCCAGCAGCCCTAGTGCGTACGAGCAGTACCTC.

V and J are TRBV7-9 and TRBJ1-5; D is possibly TRBD1 (5 bases). The CDR3 length is 16 residues. The germline V gene encodes CDR1 SEHNR and CDR2 FQNEAQ (reference sequence). V gave up 5 bases and J gave up 4 bases, with 18 bases separating them. This CDR3 reads CASSAADSLSNQPQHF. As DNA, the CDR3 is TGTGCCAGCAGCGCAGCAGACAGTTTGTCAAATCAGCCCCAGCATTTT. The full variable domain, completed using reference TRBV7-9 and TRBJ1-5, is DTGVSQNPRHKITKRGQNVTFRCDPISEHNRLYWYRQTLGQGPEFLTYFQNEAQLEKSRLLSDRFSAERPKGSFSTLEIQRTEQGDSAMYLCASSAADSLSNQPQHFGDGTRLSIL.

The V call is TRBV2, the J call TRBJ1-1; a weak D match, TRBD1 (5 bases). CDR3 length: 14 amino acids. V lost 10 bases and J lost 4, with 19 bases in between. Germline CDR1 SNHLY, CDR2 FYNNEI. DNA of the CDR3: TGTGCCATCCTAGTAAACGGGGCCGGCACTGAAGCTTTCTTT. This sequence encodes CAILVNGAGTEAFF.

This clonotype was detected only once. The rearrangement links TRBV10-3 to TRBJ2-7, with D possibly called TRBD1 or TRBD2 (5 bases each). The germline V and J ends were trimmed by 10 bases and 12 bases, with 25 bases remaining between them. CDR3 length equals 13 residues. Germline V lookup: CDR1 ENHRY, CDR2 SYGVKD. The CDR3 sequence: CATKLAGDHETYF. CDR3 sequence (DNA): TGTGCCACCAAGCTGGCCGGGGACCACGAGACGTACTTC.

The chain joins TRBV20-1 to TRBJ2-7; 9 bases are shared with TRBD1. V lost 6 bases to trimming and J lost 7 bases; unmatched junction nucleotides: 4. The CDR3 is made up of 11 amino acids. From germline, CDR1 is DFQATT and CDR2 SNEGSKA (reference sequence). CDR3 DNA sequence: TGCAGTGCCCCGGGACAGGGTGAGCAGTACTTC. It specifies CSAPGQGEQYF.

This clonotype was counted ten times or more. This chain joins TRBV20-1 and TRBJ2-7, with 9 nucleotides matching TRBD1. Germline V gene lookup returns CDR1 DFQATT and CDR2 SNEGSKA (reference sequence). Trimming removed 0 bases from V and 5 bases from J; junction bases left unmatched: 2. The CDR3 has 13 residues. In DNA, the CDR3 is TGCAGTGCTAGAGATGGGACAGGGAACGAGCAGTACTTC. Amino acids: CSARDGTGNEQYF.

The chain employs TRBV20-1 and TRBJ1-2; D perhaps matches TRBD1 (5 bases). The CDR3 is made up of 12 amino acids. Trimming cost V 7 bases and J 11 bases, with 20 bases left between them. In germline, CDR1 is DFQATT, CDR2 SNEGSKA (reference sequence). The CDR3 loop is CSVGLTDTQYTF. The CDR3 coding sequence is TGCAGTGTCGGGTTGACAGATACGCAGTACACCTTC.

On this clonotype itself: One end of the junction is discordant with germline, which a read error may explain. The rearrangement uses TRBV7-2 and TRBJ2-3; 8 bases agree with TRBD2. The germline gives CDR1 SGHTA, CDR2 FQGNSA. The CDR3 contains 16 residues. The CDR3 coding sequence is TGCGCCAGCAGCTTCGCGAGGAGCGGGGGCCCAGATACGCAGTATTTT. The encoded protein is CASSFARSGGPDTQYF.

This rearrangement joins TRBV20-1 to TRBJ2-7; 7 nucleotides agree with TRBD1. The CDR3 length is 12 residues. Germline V CDR1 and CDR2: DFQATT, SNEGSKA (reference sequence). Trimming took 0 bases from V and 11 from J; bases not matched to a gene: 7. This CDR3 is CSARESGGPKYF. DNA for the CDR3: TGCAGTGCTAGAGAATCAGGGGGACCGAAGTACTTC.

This clonotype was seen many times. This chain links TRBV6-5 with TRBJ2-2; D is undetermined. Germline values: CDR1 MNHEY, CDR2 SVGAGI. This CDR3 region has 16 residues. V lost 4 bases, J lost 0 bases, and 12 bases lay in between. The CDR3 protein is CASSSRAAANTGELFF. CDR3 in DNA: TGTGCCAGCAGTTCCCGGGCAGCCGCGAACACCGGGGAGCTGTTTTTT.

This clonotype came up a few times. V and J are TRBV9 and TRBJ1-6; 8 bases fit TRBD1. In germline, CDR1 is SGDLS, CDR2 YYNGEE. Trimming took 4 bases from V and 10 from J; bases not matched to a gene: 13. CDR3 length: 16 residues. The CDR3: CASSQDFGTGVSPLHF. Written as DNA, the CDR3 is TGTGCCAGCAGCCAAGATTTCGGGACAGGCGTATCACCCCTCCACTTT.

Regarding this clonotype: With a much larger clone just one base away, this may be a read error. The chain employs TRBV12-3 or TRBV12-4 and TRBJ2-1; 7 nucleotides line up with TRBD2. This CDR3 is built from 17 residues. Unmatched junction bases numbered 16, after V lost 5 bases and J lost 6 bases. CDR3 DNA sequence: TGTGCCAGCAGTATTACCGGGCGGGGGAGAATAGTCAATGAGCAGTTCTTC. Encoded protein: CASSITGRGRIVNEQFF.

This clonotype has more than one count but fewer than ten. Likely a read error: the CDR3 ends without its conserved phenylalanine or tryptophan. The CDR3 region is CASSSGQGESPLHL. The CDR3 bases are TGTGCCAGCAGTTCTGGACAGGGAGAATCACCCCTCCACCTT. The gene calls are TRBV6-4 and TRBJ1-6; 8 bases are shared with TRBD1. The germline gives CDR1 MRHNA, CDR2 SNTAGT. The CDR3 loop spans 14 amino acids. The V segment lost 5 bases and the J segment 10 bases; nucleotides outside the gene matches: 7.

Points on this clonotype: One junction end does not reproduce the germline sequence, and a read error may be involved. This chain joins TRBV7-2 and TRBJ1-2; 7 nucleotides align to TRBD1. The CDR3 extends over 15 amino acids. Germline V lookup: CDR1 SGHTA, CDR2 FQGNSA. CDR3 in amino acids: CASSLSPGQHIGYTF. CDR3 DNA: TGCGCCAGCAGCCTTTCCCCGGGACAGCACATCGGCTACACCTTC.

About this clonotype itself: One end of the junction does not line up with germline, which may come from a read error. The chain has TRBV6-6 and TRBJ2-3, with D perhaps given as TRBD1 or TRBD2 (6 bases each). Germline CDR1 reads MNHNY; CDR2 reads SVGAGI (reference sequence). The CDR3 sequence is 15 residues long. CDR3 amino acids: CASSPEGGRTDTQYF. DNA of the CDR3: TGTGCCAGCAGTCCAGAGGGGGGTCGCACGGATACGCAGTATTTT.

The chain links TRBV5-6 to TRBJ1-6; no clear D. The germline V gene encodes CDR1 SGHDT and CDR2 YYEEEE. This CDR3 is built from 15 residues. Trimming cost V 4 bases and J 8 bases, with 16 bases left between them. The CDR3 region is CASSPARAGYSPLHF. CDR3 DNA sequence: TGTGCCAGCAGCCCAGCAAGGGCGGGCTATTCACCCCTCCACTTT.

The chain joins TRBV11-2 to TRBJ2-7, with D perhaps TRBD2 (6 bases). The germline gives CDR1 SGHAT, CDR2 FQNNGV. Trimming removed 3 bases at V and 7 bases at J, with 19 bases between. This CDR3 is 15 amino acids long. CDR3 sequence reads: CASSFSKKLAGEQYF. In DNA form, the CDR3 reads TGTGCCAGCAGCTTCTCGAAAAAACTAGCTGGTGAGCAGTACTTC.

V gene TRBV5-1 combines with J gene TRBJ2-7; either TRBD1 or TRBD2 may fit D (6 bases each). The V and J ends lost 0 bases and 6 bases respectively, with 13 bases between them. The CDR3 length is 14 residues. Germline assignment: CDR1 SGHRS and CDR2 YFSETQ. CDR3 in DNA: TGCGCCAGCAGCTTGGGGGGGGCTAATTCCGAGCAGTACTTC. Translating gives CASSLGGANSEQYF.

Note on this clonotype: A read error may explain this, as a much larger clone is one base away. The genes are TRBV6-6 and TRBJ2-3, with D perhaps TRBD2 (7 bases). CDR3 length: 18 amino acids. Germline lookup yields CDR1 MNHNY and CDR2 SVGAGI (reference sequence). CDR3 nucleotides: TGTGCCAGCGGTTACCCCATGGCCGGCGGGGGCTTCGCAGATACGCAGTATTTT. Encoded protein: CASGYPMAGGGFADTQYF.